This T cell receptor beta chain derives from a study of blood T cell repertoires in COVID-19. The overall study: From T cells, B-cell-depleted T cells, or PBMCs came the material, which was cDNA or gDNA.

In the authors' methods: From reference gene primer amplification, estimates of nucleated cell counts were derived. TCRdb keeps only in-frame clones here, not all; method: immunoSEQ multiplex PCR. V and J calls and clone size are copied from that table; D and trimming were computed from the DNA. This sample carries some 670,000 clones, 80% to 90% of them seen once, and the ten largest clones take under 0.3%. CDR1 and CDR2 from the germline V gene are DFQATT and SNEGSKA (reference sequence). CDR3 length: 13 amino acids. Trimming removed 3 bases from V and 8 bases from J, with 16 bases in between. This chain links TRBV20-1 with TRBJ1-2, with D unresolved. The sequence came from a woman between 18 and 29 years old with acute or convalescent COVID-19. Sequencing was done on a sample of peripheral blood. The CDR3 here is CSASNSPLPGYTF. The CDR3 DNA is TGCAGTGCTAGTAACAGCCCCCTCCCCGGCTACACCTTC.